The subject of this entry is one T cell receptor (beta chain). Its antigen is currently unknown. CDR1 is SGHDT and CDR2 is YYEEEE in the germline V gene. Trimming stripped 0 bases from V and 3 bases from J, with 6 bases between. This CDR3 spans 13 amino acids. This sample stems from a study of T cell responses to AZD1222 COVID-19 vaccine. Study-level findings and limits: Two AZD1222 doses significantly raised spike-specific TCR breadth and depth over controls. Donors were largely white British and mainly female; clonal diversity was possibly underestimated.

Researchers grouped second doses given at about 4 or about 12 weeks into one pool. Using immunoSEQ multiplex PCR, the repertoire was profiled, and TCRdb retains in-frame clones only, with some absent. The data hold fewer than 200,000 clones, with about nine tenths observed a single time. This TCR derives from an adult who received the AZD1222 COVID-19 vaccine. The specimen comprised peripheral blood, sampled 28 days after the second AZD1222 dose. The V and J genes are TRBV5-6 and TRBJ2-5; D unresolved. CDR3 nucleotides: TGTGCCAGCAGCTTGGGGACGGAAGAGACCCAGTACTTC. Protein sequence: CASSLGTEETQYF.